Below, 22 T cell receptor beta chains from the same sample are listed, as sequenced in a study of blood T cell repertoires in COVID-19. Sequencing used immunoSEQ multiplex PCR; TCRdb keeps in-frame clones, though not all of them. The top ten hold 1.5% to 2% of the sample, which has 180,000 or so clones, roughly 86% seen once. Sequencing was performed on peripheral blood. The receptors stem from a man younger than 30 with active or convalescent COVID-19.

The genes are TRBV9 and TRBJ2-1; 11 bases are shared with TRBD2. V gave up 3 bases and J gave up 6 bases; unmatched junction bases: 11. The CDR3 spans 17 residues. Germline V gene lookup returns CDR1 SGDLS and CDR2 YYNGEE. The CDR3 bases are TGTGCCAGCAGCGAGACCCAACTAGCGGGAGTACCCAATGAGCAGTTCTTC. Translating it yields CASSETQLAGVPNEQFF. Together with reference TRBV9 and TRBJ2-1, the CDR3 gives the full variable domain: DSGVTQTPKHLITATGQRVTLRCSPRSGDLSVYWYQQSLDQGLQFLIQYYNGEERAKGNILERFSAQQFPDLHSELNLSSLELGDSALYFCASSETQLAGVPNEQFFGPGTRLTVL.

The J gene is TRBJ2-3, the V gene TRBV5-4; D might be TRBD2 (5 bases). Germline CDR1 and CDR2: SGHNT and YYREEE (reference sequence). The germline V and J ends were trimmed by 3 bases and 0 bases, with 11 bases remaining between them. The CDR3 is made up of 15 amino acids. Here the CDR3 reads CASSSPGSSTDTQYF. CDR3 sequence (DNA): TGTGCCAGCAGCTCCCCGGGGAGTAGCACAGATACGCAGTATTTT.

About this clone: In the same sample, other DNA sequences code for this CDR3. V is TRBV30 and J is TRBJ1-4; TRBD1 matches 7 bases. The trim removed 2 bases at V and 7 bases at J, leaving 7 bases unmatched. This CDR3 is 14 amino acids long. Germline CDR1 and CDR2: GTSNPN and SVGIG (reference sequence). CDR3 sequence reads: CAWSRGGAGEKLFF. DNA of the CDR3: TGTGCCTGGAGTCGAGGGGGCGCAGGTGAAAAACTGTTTTTT. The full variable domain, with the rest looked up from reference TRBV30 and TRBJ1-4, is SQTIHQWPATLVQPVGSPLSLECTVEGTSNPNLYWYRQAAGRGLQLLFYSVGIGQISSEVPQNLSASRPQDRQFILSSKKLLLSDSGFYLCAWSRGGAGEKLFFGSGTQLSVL.

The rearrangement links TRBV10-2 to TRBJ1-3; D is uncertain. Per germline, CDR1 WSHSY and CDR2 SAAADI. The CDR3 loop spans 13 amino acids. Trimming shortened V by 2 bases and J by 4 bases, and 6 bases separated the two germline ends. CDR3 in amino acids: CASSEDFGNTIYF. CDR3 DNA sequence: TGCGCCAGCAGTGAGGACTTCGGAAACACCATATATTTT.

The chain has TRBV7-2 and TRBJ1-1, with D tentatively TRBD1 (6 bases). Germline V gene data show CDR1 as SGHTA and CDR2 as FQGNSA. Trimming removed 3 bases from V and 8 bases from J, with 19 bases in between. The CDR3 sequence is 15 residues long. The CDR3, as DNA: TGTGCCAGCAGCTTCGGCAGGGGAGGGAGAGGCGAAGCTTTCTTT. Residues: CASSFGRGGRGEAFF.

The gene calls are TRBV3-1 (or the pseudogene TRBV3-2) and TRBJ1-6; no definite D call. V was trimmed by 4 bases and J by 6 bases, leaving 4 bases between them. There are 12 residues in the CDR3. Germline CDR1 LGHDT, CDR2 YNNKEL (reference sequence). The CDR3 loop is CASSPPNSPLHF. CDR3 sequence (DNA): TGTGCCAGCAGCCCTCCTAATTCACCCCTCCACTTT.

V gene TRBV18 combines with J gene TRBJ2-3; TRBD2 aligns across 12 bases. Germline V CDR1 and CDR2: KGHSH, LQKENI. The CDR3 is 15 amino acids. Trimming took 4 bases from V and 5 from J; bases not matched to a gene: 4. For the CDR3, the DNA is TGTGCCAGCTCACTACTAGCGGGGGGCGTAGATACGCAGTATTTT. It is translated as CASSLLAGGVDTQYF. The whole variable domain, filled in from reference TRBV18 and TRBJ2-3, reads NAGVMQNPRHLVRRRGQEARLRCSPMKGHSHVYWYRQLPEEGLKFMVYLQKENIIDESGMPKERFSAEFPKEGPSILRIQQVVRGDSAAYFCASSLLAGGVDTQYFGPGTRLTVL.

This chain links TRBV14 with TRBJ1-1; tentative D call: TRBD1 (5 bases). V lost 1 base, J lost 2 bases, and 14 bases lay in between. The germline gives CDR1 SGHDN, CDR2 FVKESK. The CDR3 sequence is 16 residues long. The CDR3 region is CASSQVLAGLNTEAFF. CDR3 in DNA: TGTGCCAGCAGCCAAGTATTGGCAGGGTTAAACACTGAAGCTTTCTTT.

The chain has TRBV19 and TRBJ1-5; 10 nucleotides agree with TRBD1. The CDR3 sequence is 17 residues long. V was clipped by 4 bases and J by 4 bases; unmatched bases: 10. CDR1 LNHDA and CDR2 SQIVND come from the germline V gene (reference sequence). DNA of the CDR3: TGTGCCAGTAGTACCATTATTCGACAGGGGGCGAATCAGCCCCAGCATTTT. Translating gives CASSTIIRQGANQPQHF.

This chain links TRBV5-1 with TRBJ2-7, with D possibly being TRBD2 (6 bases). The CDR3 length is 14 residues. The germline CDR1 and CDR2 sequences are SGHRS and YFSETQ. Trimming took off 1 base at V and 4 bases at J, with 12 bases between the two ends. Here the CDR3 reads CASSLTSNPYEQYF. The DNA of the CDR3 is TGCGCCAGCAGCTTGACTAGCAACCCTTACGAGCAGTACTTC.

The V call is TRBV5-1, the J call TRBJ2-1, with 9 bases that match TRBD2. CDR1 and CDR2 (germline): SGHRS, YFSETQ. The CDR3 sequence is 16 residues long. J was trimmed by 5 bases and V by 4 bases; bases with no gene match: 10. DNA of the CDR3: TGCGCCAGCAGCCGGGGGCGGGAGGGCCGGAACAATGAGCAGTTCTTC. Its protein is CASSRGREGRNNEQFF.

The CDR3 sequence: CASSLGMVYTAYEQYF. The CDR3, as DNA: TGTGCCAGCAGCTTAGGAATGGTATATACAGCCTACGAGCAGTACTTC. The rearrangement links TRBV7-8 to TRBJ2-7; D gene unclear. Germline V gene sequence: CDR1 SGHVS, CDR2 FQNEAQ. Trimming cost V 1 base and J 2 bases, with 15 bases left between them. This CDR3 contains 16 residues.

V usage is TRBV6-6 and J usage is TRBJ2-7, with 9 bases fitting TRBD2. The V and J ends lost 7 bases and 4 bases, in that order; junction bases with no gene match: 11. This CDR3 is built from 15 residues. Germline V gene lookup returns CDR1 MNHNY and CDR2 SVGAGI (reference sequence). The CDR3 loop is CASTPGASGKYEQYF. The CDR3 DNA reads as TGTGCCAGCACCCCCGGCGCTAGCGGGAAGTACGAGCAGTACTTC.

In DNA form, the CDR3 reads TGCGCCAGCAACTACCAGGGGGACCTCTCTGGAAACACCATATATTTT. It is translated as CASNYQGDLSGNTIYF. The gene calls are TRBV23-1 and TRBJ1-3; 7 bases fit TRBD1. TRBV23-1 is an ORF; its function is uncertain. The CDR3 runs to 16 residues. V shed 7 bases and J 0 bases; nucleotides not matched to a gene: 9.

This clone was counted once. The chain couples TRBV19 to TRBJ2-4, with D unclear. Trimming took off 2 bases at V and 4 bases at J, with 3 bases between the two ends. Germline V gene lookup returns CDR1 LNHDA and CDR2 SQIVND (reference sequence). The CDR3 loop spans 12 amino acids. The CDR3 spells CASSISKNIQYF. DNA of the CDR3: TGTGCCAGTAGTATATCGAAAAACATTCAGTACTTC.

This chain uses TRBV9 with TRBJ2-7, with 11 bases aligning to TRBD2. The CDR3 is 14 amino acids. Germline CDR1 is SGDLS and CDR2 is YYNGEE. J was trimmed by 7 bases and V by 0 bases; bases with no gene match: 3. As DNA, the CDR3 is TGTGCCAGCAGCGTAGTCCCTAGCGGGGGGGAGCAGTACTTC. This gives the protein CASSVVPSGGEQYF.

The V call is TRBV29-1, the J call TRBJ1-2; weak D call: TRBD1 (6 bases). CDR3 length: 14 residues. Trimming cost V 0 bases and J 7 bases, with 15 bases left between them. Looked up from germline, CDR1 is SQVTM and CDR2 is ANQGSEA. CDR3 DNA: TGCAGCGTTGAAGAGTTCGGGGGGCTCTCTGGCTACACCTTC. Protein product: CSVEEFGGLSGYTF.

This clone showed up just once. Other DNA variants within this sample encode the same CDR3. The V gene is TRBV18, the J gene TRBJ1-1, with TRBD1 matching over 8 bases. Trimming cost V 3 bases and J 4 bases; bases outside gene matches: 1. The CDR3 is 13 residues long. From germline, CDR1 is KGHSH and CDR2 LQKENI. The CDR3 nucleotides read TGTGCCAGCTCACCCGGACAGGGCACTGAAGCTTTCTTT. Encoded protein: CASSPGQGTEAFF.

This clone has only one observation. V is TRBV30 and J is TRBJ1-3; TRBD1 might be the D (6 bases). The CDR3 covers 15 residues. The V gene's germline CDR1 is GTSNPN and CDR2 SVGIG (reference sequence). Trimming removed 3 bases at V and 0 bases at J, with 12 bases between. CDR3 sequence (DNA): TGTGCCTGGAGGGACAGAACGAACTCTGGAAACACCATATATTTT. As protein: CAWRDRTNSGNTIYF. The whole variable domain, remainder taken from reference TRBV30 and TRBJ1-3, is SQTIHQWPATLVQPVGSPLSLECTVEGTSNPNLYWYRQAAGRGLQLLFYSVGIGQISSEVPQNLSASRPQDRQFILSSKKLLLSDSGFYLCAWRDRTNSGNTIYFGEGSWLTVV.

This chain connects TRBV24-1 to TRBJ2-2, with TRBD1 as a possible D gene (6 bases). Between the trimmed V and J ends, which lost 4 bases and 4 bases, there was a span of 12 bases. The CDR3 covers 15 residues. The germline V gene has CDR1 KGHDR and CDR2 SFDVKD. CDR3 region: CATSDPGVSTGELFF. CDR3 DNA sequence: TGTGCCACCAGTGACCCAGGGGTTAGCACCGGGGAGCTGTTTTTT.

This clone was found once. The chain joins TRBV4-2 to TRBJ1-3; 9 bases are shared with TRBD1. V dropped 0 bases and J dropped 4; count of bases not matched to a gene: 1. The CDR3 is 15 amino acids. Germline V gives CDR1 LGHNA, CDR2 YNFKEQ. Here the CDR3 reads CASSQDGTGGNTIYF. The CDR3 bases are TGTGCCAGCAGCCAAGATGGGACAGGGGGAAACACCATATATTTT.

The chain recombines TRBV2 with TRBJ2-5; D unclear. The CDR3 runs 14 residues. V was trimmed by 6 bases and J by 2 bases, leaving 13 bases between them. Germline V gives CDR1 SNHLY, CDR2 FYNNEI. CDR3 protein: CASRATTLQETQYF. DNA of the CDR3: TGTGCCAGCAGGGCTACTACTCTTCAAGAGACCCAGTACTTC. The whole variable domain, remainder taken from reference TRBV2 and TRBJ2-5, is EPEVTQTPSHQVTQMGQEVILRCVPISNHLYFYWYRQILGQKVEFLVSFYNNEISEKSEIFDDQFSVERPDGSNFTLKIRSTKLEDSAMYFCASRATTLQETQYFGPGTRLLVL.